This T cell receptor (beta chain) was profiled in a study of cytomegalovirus exposure and HLA in healthy donors. General study results and limits: Researchers counted around 160 TCR beta chains as cytomegalovirus-associated. The TCR clusters that emerged in the first cohort tended, a later analysis found, to co-occur in the 95 to 150 validation repertoires. Three CMV-associated chains proved CMV antigen-specific in vitro.

To note about this clone: Its antigen is not identified.

Profiling relied on immunoSEQ multiplex PCR, and the TCRdb table lists in-frame clones only, not all of them. Of about 82,000 clones in the sample, approximately 93% were seen once. The CDR3 extends over 17 amino acids. CDR1 and CDR2 (germline): SEHNR, FQNEAQ (reference sequence). V shed 3 bases and J 3 bases; nucleotides not matched to a gene: 11. While the first cohort had 600 to 750 subjects, the donors belonged to the separate validation cohort of more than 95 subjects. The chain is built from TRBV7-9 and TRBJ2-7; 10 positions match TRBD1. This TCR derives from a man aged 18 to 30 in good health and CMV-seronegative. Material for sequencing was PBMCs. CDR3 protein: CASSFPTTGGSYYEQYF. The CDR3 nucleotides are TGTGCCAGCAGCTTTCCCACGACAGGGGGCTCCTACTACGAGCAGTACTTC.